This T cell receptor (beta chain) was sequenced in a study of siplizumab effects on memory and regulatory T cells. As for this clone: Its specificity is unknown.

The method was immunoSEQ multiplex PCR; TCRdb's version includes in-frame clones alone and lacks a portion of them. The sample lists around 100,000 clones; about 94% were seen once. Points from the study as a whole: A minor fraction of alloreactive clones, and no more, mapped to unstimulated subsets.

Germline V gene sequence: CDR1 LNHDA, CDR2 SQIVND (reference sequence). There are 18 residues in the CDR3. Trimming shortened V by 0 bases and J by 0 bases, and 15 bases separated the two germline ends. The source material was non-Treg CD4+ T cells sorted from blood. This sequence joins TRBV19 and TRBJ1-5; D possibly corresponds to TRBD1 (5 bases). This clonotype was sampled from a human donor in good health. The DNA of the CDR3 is TGTGCCAGTAGTATAGATATTCGGGGGTTCTATAGCAATCAGCCCCAGCATTTT. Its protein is CASSIDIRGFYSNQPQHF. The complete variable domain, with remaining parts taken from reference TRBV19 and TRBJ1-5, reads DGGITQSPKYLFRKEGQNVTLSCEQNLNHDAMYWYRQDPGQGLRLIYYSQIVNDFQKGDIAEGYSVSREKKESFPLTVTSAQKNPTAFYLCASSIDIRGFYSNQPQHFGDGTRLSIL.